The T cell receptor (beta chain) under discussion was sequenced for a study of cytomegalovirus exposure and HLA in healthy donors. Study at large: From donors who were HLA-typed, an early data release held 65 million to 85 million unique TCRs. Points from the study as a whole: According to the study, roughly 160 TCR beta chains were cytomegalovirus-associated.

60 Vbeta and 13 Jbeta primers were used in PCR. The table came from immunoSEQ multiplex PCR; TCRdb's copy has only in-frame clones and leaves some out. The sample consists of around 64,000 clones, around 61% of them appearing once. Germline V lookup: CDR1 MGHRA, CDR2 YSYEKL. V shed 2 bases and J shed 4 bases, with 14 bases lying between them. The CDR3 spans 16 residues. A word on this clone: The antigen remains unidentified.

The sequencing sample was made of PBMCs. This sequence was found in a woman aged 45-60 years in good health and CMV-seronegative. V gene TRBV4-1 combines with J gene TRBJ2-2, with D possibly matching TRBD1 (6 bases). This CDR3 reads CASSQSTGRRTGELFF. In DNA, the CDR3 is TGCGCCAGCAGCCAATCTACAGGGCGGCGCACCGGGGAGCTGTTTTTT.